The TCR beta chain under discussion was sequenced for a study of blood T cell repertoires in COVID-19. Study as a whole: From the United States, Italy and Spain came samples of acute and convalescent COVID-19. T cells, B-cell-depleted T cells, or PBMCs provided the cDNA or gDNA that served as material.

This clone occurred once. Original data processing: Amplification of reference gene primers was used by the study to estimate nucleated cell counts. TCRdb keeps only in-frame clones here, not all; method: immunoSEQ multiplex PCR. The V and J calls and the clone size are those of that table, but D and trimming were determined from the DNA. This sample has just over 95,000 clones, with around 76% found just once. CDR1 is SGHDT, CDR2 YYEEEE, per germline. The CDR3 is made up of 14 amino acids. Trimming removed 2 bases at V and 7 bases at J, with 10 bases between. Sequences were obtained from peripheral blood. The receptor was derived from an elderly man with acute or convalescent COVID-19. The J gene is TRBJ1-6, the V gene TRBV5-6; D might be TRBD1 (5 bases). Here the CDR3 DNA reads TGTGCCAGCAGCTTCCCAGACAGAAATTCACCCCTCCACTTT. Its protein is CASSFPDRNSPLHF.